This T cell receptor (beta chain) came from a study of Ad26.COV2.S vaccination and SARS-CoV-2 variants. Study-level information: Doses of Ad26.COV2.S were injected into muscle once or twice, 56 days apart. Regarding the study as a whole: After vaccination, substantial breadth of spike-specific CD8+ and CD4+ responses was reported. Higher spike-specific TCR breadth was found in vaccine recipients than in placebo recipients.

Treatment in this sample: some 20 received Ad26.COV2.S at low or high dose, single or two shots; roughly 5 received placebo; per-sample allocation not given. Sampling was done on day 63 after the first vaccine or placebo injection. An adult aged 18-55 years in Boston served as the donor. Some clones are missing from TCRdb's copy, which holds only in-frame ones; the method was immunoSEQ multiplex PCR. The table lists hundreds of thousands of clones, 80% to 90% of them singletons. Turning to this clone: Antigen specificity is unknown.

Deletions cut 5 bases from V and 1 base from J, with 11 bases between. The CDR3 extends over 14 amino acids. The germline gives CDR1 SEHNR, CDR2 FQNEAQ (reference sequence). The receptor was isolated from a person aged 18-60 years who received the Ad26.COV2.S COVID-19 vaccine or a placebo. The material was peripheral blood, obtained in a trial of Ad26.COV2.S vaccine versus placebo. The chain links TRBV7-9 to TRBJ2-5; D gene unclear. The CDR3 is CASSPGRTQETQYF. In DNA, the CDR3 is TGTGCCAGCAGCCCAGGACGGACCCAAGAGACCCAGTACTTC.